This entry lists 6 T cell receptor beta chains sequenced from one sample in a study of blood T cell repertoires in COVID-19. Profiling relied on immunoSEQ multiplex PCR, and the TCRdb table lists in-frame clones only, not all of them. The table includes tens of thousands of clones, roughly 83% detected once. The sample was peripheral blood. The receptors were gathered from a woman aged 80 or over with acute or convalescent COVID-19.

The chain recombines TRBV6-1 with TRBJ2-7; no definite D call. Germline V lookup: CDR1 MNHNS, CDR2 SASEGT. CDR3 length: 16 residues. V lost 4 bases to trimming and J lost 1 base, with 17 bases between them. The CDR3 DNA reads as TGTGCCAGCAGTGGCGTGGCAGGATTTTTTTCCTACGAGCAGTACTTC. Protein product: CASSGVAGFFSYEQYF.

This clone appeared once. The rearrangement uses TRBV30 and TRBJ1-1; D is ambiguous. With 5 bases removed from V and 4 bases from J, the gap between germline ends came to 11 bases. The germline V gene encodes CDR1 GTSNPN and CDR2 SVGIG (reference sequence). The CDR3 consists of 12 residues. CDR3 residues: CAWGRVGTEAFF. DNA of the CDR3: TGTGCCTGGGGTCGGGTCGGCACTGAAGCTTTCTTT. Filled out from reference TRBV30 and TRBJ1-1, the complete variable domain reads SQTIHQWPATLVQPVGSPLSLECTVEGTSNPNLYWYRQAAGRGLQLLFYSVGIGQISSEVPQNLSASRPQDRQFILSSKKLLLSDSGFYLCAWGRVGTEAFFGQGTRLTVV.

The chain joins TRBV28 to TRBJ2-7; D is unclear. The CDR3 is 16 residues long. The V and J ends lost 3 bases and 0 bases respectively, with 15 bases between them. Germline lookup yields CDR1 MDHEN and CDR2 SYDVKM. The CDR3 sequence: CASSLFIPTGSYEQYF. CDR3 nucleotides: TGTGCCAGCAGTTTGTTCATCCCGACTGGCTCCTACGAGCAGTACTTC.

The chain couples TRBV9 to TRBJ2-2; the match to TRBD2 covers 7 bases. Trimming cost V 4 bases and J 0 bases; bases outside gene matches: 6. The V gene's germline CDR1 is SGDLS and CDR2 YYNGEE. There are 16 residues in the CDR3. Here the CDR3 DNA reads TGTGCCAGCAGCTTTGGCGGGAGTCCGAACACCGGGGAGCTGTTTTTT. This encodes CASSFGGSPNTGELFF.

The J gene is TRBJ2-3, the V gene TRBV19, with D perhaps TRBD2 (5 bases). This CDR3 is built from 14 residues. Germline V gene lookup returns CDR1 LNHDA and CDR2 SQIVND (reference sequence). Trimming stripped 6 bases from V and 2 bases from J, with 12 bases between. This CDR3 is CASSSQRNTDTQYF. The CDR3 nucleotides read TGTGCCAGTAGCTCCCAGCGGAACACAGATACGCAGTATTTT.

The chain combines TRBV4-2 with TRBJ1-4; D is possibly TRBD1 (5 bases). Trimming shortened V by 4 bases and J by 1 base, and 10 bases separated the two germline ends. Per germline, CDR1 LGHNA and CDR2 YNFKEQ. The CDR3 totals 15 residues. The CDR3 sequence is CASSPRQKTNEKLFF. Written as DNA, the CDR3 is TGTGCCAGCAGCCCGCGACAGAAAACTAATGAAAAACTGTTTTTT.